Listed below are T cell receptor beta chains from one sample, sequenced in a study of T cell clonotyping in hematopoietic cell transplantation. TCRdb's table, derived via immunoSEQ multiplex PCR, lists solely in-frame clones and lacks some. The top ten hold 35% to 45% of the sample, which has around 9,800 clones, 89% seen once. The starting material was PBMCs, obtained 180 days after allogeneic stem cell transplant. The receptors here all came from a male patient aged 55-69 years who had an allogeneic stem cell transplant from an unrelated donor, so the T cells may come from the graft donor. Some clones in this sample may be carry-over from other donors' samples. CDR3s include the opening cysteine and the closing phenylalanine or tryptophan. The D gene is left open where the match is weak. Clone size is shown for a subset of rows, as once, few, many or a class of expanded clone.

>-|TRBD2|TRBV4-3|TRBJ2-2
TGCGCCAGCAGCCAAGGGACTAGCGGGGACACCGGGGAGCTGTTTTTT
CASSQGTSGDTGELFF
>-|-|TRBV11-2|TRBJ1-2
TGTGCCAGCAGGGGACGTTCCTATGGCTACACCTTC
CASRGRSYGYTF
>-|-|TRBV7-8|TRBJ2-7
TGTGCCAGCAGCCCTTATGGGGGGGCCCCCTACGAGCAGTACTTC
CASSPYGGAPYEQYF
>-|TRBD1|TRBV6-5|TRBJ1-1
TGTGCCAGCAGGCGACAGGGTATGAACACTGAAGCTTTCTTT
CASRRQGMNTEAFF
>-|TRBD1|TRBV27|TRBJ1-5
TGTGCCAGCAGTGCCAGGGGGACAGGGGGCCTGTATAGCAATCAGCCCCAGCATTTT
CASSARGTGGLYSNQPQHF
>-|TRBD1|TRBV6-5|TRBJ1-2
TGTGCCAGCAGTCGGACAGGCCAGCACTATGGCTACACCTTC
CASSRTGQHYGYTF
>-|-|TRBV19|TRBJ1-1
TGTGCCAGTAGTAACCGGGCCGTAGCTTTCTTT
CASSNRAVAFF
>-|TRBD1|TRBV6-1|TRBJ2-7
TGTGCCAGCAGTGACCCGGGACAGACCTCCTACGAGCAGTACTTC
CASSDPGQTSYEQYF
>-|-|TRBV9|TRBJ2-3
TGTGCCAGCAGCGTAGGCGAGCGGGATACGCAGTATTTT
CASSVGERDTQYF
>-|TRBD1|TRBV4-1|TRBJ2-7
TGCGCCAGCAGCCAAGCAGTAATTAGGACAGGGACCTCCTACGAGCAGTACTTC
CASSQAVIRTGTSYEQYF
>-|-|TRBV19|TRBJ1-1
TGTGCCAGTCTCGACAGGCCGGGGGGCACTGAAGCTTTCTTT
CASLDRPGGTEAFF
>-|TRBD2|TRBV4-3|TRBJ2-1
TGCGCCAGCAGCCCGACTAGCGGGGGGGCAAGGGAGCAGTTCTTC
CASSPTSGGAREQFF
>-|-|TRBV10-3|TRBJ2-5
TGTGCCATCAGTGATGGCAGGGAAGAGACCCAGTACTTC
CAISDGREETQYF
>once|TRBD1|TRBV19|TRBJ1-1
TGTGCCAGTAGTTCTTCACAGGGGTCCTACACTGAAGCTTTCTTT
CASSSSQGSYTEAFF
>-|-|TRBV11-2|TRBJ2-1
TGTGCCAGCAGCCCACTAGCAATGTCCTACAATGAGCAGTTCTTC
CASSPLAMSYNEQFF
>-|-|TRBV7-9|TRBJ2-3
TGTGCCAGCAGCTTGGACTGGGATACGCAGTATTTT
CASSLDWDTQYF
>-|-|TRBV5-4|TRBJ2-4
TGTGCCAGCAGCTTGGGAGGGGATGCTAAAAACATTCAGTACTTC
CASSLGGDAKNIQYF
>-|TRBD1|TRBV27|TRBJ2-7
TGTGCCAGCAGCCAAACGGACAGGTCGGGGGAGCAGTACTTC
CASSQTDRSGEQYF
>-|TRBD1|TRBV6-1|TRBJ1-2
TGTGCCAGCAGCGCGACAGGGACCTATGGCTACACCTTC
CASSATGTYGYTF
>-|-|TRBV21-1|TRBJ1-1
TGTGCCAGCAGCAGACCCCGGACAGGGGGCACTGAAGCTTTCTTT
CASSRPRTGGTEAFF
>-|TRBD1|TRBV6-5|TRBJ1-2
TGTGCCAGCAGTTCGGGACAGACCTATGGCTACACCTTC
CASSSGQTYGYTF
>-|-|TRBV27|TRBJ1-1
TGTGCCAGCAGTTTAACAGTGAACACTGAAGCTTTCTTT
CASSLTVNTEAFF
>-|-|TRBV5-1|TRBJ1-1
TGCGCCAGCAGCCTAACACCCCTATCCGGCGCTTTCTTT
CASSLTPLSGAFF
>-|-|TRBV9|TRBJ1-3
TGTGCCAGCAGCACGTCCGGGACTAACTCTGGAAACACCATATATTTT
CASSTSGTNSGNTIYF
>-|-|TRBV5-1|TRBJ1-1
TGCGCCAGCAGCTCGGAGGGTCAGGCCCTGAACACTGAAGCTTTCTTT
CASSSEGQALNTEAFF
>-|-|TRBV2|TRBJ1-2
TGTGCCAGCAGGGGGGGAGAGGCGGTCTATGGCTACACCTTC
CASRGGEAVYGYTF
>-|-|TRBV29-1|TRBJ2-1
TGCAGCGTTGGATCGTCCTTTGGACATTATGAGCAGTTCTTC
CSVGSSFGHYEQFF
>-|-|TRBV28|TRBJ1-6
TGTGCCAGCGTTAATTGGGGGAGTGATTCACCCCTCCACTTT
CASVNWGSDSPLHF
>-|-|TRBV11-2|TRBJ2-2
TGTGCCAGCAGCTTAGGGGGGTGGGAGCTGTTTTTT
CASSLGGWELFF
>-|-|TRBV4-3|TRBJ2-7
TGCGCCAGCAGCCAAGATTTTCGGACAGCGGCCTACGAGCAGTACTTC
CASSQDFRTAAYEQYF
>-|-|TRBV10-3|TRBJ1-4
TGTGCCATCAGCCCAGGATCTTTTATCGGACTGTTTTTT
CAISPGSFIGLFF
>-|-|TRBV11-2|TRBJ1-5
TGTGCCAGCAGCTTAGGCTCTAAGGAGCCCCAGCATTTT
CASSLGSKEPQHF
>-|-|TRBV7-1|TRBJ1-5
TGTGCCAGCAGCTTAGGGGGGATTCAGCCCCAGCATTTT
CASSLGGIQPQHF
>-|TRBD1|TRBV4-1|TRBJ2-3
TGCGCCAGCAGCCCAGGGGGCATTTCAACCGACGATACGCAGTATTTT
CASSPGGISTDDTQYF
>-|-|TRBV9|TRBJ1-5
TGTGCCAGCAGCGTAGGGGGCAGCCCAGATCAGCCCCAGCATTTT
CASSVGGSPDQPQHF
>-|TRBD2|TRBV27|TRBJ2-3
TGTGCCAGCGGACTAGCGGGGTTAGATACGCAGTATTTT
CASGLAGLDTQYF
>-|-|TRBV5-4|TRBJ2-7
TGTGCCAGCAGCTTGTCCCCAGGGGCCTACGAGCAGTACTTC
CASSLSPGAYEQYF
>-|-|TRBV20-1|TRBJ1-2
TGCAGTGCTAGCTCGGGCGGCTACACCTTC
CSASSGGYTF
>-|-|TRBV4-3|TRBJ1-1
TGCGCCAGCAGCCAAACCCCTACAGGGTATGGTGAAGCTTTCTTT
CASSQTPTGYGEAFF
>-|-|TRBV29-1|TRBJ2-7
TGCAGCGTCCCGGGACAAGCTATCTACGAGCAGTACTTC
CSVPGQAIYEQYF
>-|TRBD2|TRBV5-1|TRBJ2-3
TGCGCCAGCAGCACTGCAGCGGGGTGGGGGAGTAGCACAGATACGCAGTATTTT
CASSTAAGWGSSTDTQYF
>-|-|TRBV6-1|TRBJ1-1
TGTGCCAGCAGCGTATTTACTGAAGCTTTCTTT
CASSVFTEAFF
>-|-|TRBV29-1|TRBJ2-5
TGCAGCGGACGAGTTACAGAGACCCAGTACTTC
CSGRVTETQYF
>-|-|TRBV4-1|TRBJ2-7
TGCGCCAGCAGCCAAGGGGCCGGCTACGAGCAGTACTTC
CASSQGAGYEQYF
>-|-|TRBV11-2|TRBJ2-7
TGTGCCAGCAGCTTAACGGACAGCTTTCGGGAGCAGTACTTC
CASSLTDSFREQYF
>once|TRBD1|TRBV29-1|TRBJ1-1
TGCAGCGTTGTCGCCGACAGGGGAAACACTGAAGCTTTCTTT
CSVVADRGNTEAFF
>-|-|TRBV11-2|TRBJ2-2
TGTGCCAGCAGCTTGAGGTTATCCGGGGAGCTGTTTTTT
CASSLRLSGELFF